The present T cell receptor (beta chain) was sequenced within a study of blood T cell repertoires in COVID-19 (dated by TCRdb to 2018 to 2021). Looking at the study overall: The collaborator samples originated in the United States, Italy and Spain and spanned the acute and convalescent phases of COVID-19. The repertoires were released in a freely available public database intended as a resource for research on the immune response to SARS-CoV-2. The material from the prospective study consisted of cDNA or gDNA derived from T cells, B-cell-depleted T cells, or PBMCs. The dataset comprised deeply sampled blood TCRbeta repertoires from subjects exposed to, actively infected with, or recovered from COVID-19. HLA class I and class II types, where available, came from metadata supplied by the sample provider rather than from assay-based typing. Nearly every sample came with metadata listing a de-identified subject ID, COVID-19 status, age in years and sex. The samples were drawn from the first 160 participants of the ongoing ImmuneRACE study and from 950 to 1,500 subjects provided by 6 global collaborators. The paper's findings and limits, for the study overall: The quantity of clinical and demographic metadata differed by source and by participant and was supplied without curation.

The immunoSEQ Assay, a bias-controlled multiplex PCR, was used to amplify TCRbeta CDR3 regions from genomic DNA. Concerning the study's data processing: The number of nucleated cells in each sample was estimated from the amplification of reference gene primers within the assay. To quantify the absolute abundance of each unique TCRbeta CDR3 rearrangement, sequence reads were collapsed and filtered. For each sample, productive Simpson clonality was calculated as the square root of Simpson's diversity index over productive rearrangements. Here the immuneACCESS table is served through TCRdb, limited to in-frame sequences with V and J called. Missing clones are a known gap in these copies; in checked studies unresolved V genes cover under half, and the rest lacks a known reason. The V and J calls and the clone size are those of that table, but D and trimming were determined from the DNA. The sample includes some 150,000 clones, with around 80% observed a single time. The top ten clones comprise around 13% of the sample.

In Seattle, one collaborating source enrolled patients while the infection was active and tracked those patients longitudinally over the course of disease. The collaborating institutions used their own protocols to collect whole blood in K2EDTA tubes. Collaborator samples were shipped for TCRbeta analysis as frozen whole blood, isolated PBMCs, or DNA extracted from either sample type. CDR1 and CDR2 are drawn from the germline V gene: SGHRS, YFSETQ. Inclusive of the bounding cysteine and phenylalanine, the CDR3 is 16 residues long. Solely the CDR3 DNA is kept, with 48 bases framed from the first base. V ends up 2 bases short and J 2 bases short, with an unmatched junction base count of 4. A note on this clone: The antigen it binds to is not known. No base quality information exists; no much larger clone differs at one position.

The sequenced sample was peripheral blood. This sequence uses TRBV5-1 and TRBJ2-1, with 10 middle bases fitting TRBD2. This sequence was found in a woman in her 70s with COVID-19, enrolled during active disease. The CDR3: CASSLSSGRTYNEQFF. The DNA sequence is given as TGCGCCAGCAGCTTATCTAGCGGGAGAACCTACAATGAGCAGTTCTTC.